The entry below describes one T cell receptor beta chain. This entry comes from a study of blood T cell repertoires in COVID-19. This CDR3 is 13 amino acids long. Deletions cut 5 bases from V and 1 base from J, with 8 bases between. Germline loops: CDR1 MDHEN, CDR2 SYDVKM. Assay: immunoSEQ multiplex PCR; the TCRdb copy retains only in-frame clones and omits some. This sample has 200,000 to 250,000 clones; around 87% occur once, and the top ten carry more than 8.5%. This sequence was found in a woman aged 45-60 years with COVID-19, enrolled during active disease. Source material: peripheral blood. The J gene is TRBJ1-1, the V gene TRBV28; no clear D gene. CDR3 nucleotide sequence: TGTGCCAGCAGTCAAGCGGAGAACACTGAAGCTTTCTTT. Protein sequence: CASSQAENTEAFF.